This TCR beta chain was captured in a study of shared clonotypes between healthy human individuals. The germline V gene has CDR1 MNHEY and CDR2 SMNVEV (reference sequence). CDR3 length equals 16 residues. Trimming shortened V by 6 bases and J by 3 bases, and 17 bases separated the two germline ends. Generated by immunoSEQ multiplex PCR, the TCRdb table keeps only in-frame clones and is missing some. This sample yields 2,500,000 or so clones, of which around 93% are seen a single time; approximately 0.39% belongs to the top ten. The chain employs TRBV27 and TRBJ2-2, with D perhaps being TRBD1 or TRBD2 (5 bases each). Sequenced material: naive CD4+ T cells from PBMCs. Subset of the sample: CD45RA+ positively selected. This receptor was identified in a man younger than 30 in good health. Some clones in this sample may be carry-over from other donors' samples. CDR3 nucleotide sequence: TGTGCCAGCAGGAGGGGCCCGAGCATTCACACCGGGGAGCTGTTTTTT. It specifies CASRRGPSIHTGELFF.